Shown below are 8 T cell receptor beta chains from a single sample sequenced in a study of STAT5B mutations in CD4+ large granular lymphocyte leukemia. Clones were read by immunoSEQ multiplex PCR, and TCRdb kept only the in-frame ones, dropping some. This sample has around 34,000 clones, with approximately 85% found just once. The sample taken for sequencing was CD4+ T cells from blood buffy coats. These receptors were obtained from a human donor in good health.

The rearrangement joins TRBV29-1 to TRBJ2-5; a possible D gene is TRBD1 (8 bases). The CDR3 has 14 amino acids. V was shortened by 7 bases and J by 4 bases, with 19 bases between the two germline ends. Germline V gives CDR1 SQVTM, CDR2 ANQGSEA. The CDR3 sequence is CSGGGAGGGETQYF. The CDR3 coding sequence is TGCAGCGGGGGGGGCGCAGGGGGCGGAGAGACCCAGTACTTC.

The chain has TRBV6-1 and TRBJ1-1; 8 positions match TRBD1. The V gene end was trimmed by 2 bases and the J gene end by 6 bases; junction bases not matched to a gene: 2. The germline gives CDR1 MNHNS, CDR2 SASEGT. This CDR3 is built from 13 residues. The CDR3 nucleotides are TGTGCCAGCAGTGAAAGGACAGGGTCTGAAGCTTTCTTT. It yields the protein CASSERTGSEAFF.

The V gene is TRBV28, the J gene TRBJ2-7; 11 bases match TRBD1. V shed 4 bases, J shed 4 bases, and the junction held 6 bases outside the gene matches. The CDR3 spans 15 residues. The germline V gene has CDR1 MDHEN and CDR2 SYDVKM. DNA of the CDR3: TGTGCCAGCAGTTCCGGGACAGGGGGTAGGTACGAGCAGTACTTC. Its protein is CASSSGTGGRYEQYF.

The chain uses TRBV9 and TRBJ2-2; D may correspond to TRBD1 or TRBD2 (5 bases each). The CDR3 consists of 14 residues. Trimming shortened V by 0 bases and J by 5 bases, and 8 bases separated the two germline ends. Germline CDR1 SGDLS, CDR2 YYNGEE. CDR3 DNA sequence: TGTGCCAGCAGCGTAGTAGAGGGGACCGGGGAGCTGTTTTTT. It encodes CASSVVEGTGELFF. Variable domain in full (rest from reference TRBV9 and TRBJ2-2): DSGVTQTPKHLITATGQRVTLRCSPRSGDLSVYWYQQSLDQGLQFLIQYYNGEERAKGNILERFSAQQFPDLHSELNLSSLELGDSALYFCASSVVEGTGELFFGEGSRLTVL.

This clone was seen a handful of times. This CDR3 reads CASREEDSPLHF. The DNA for the CDR3 is TGTGCCAGCAGGGAGGAGGATTCACCCCTCCACTTT. The chain has TRBV27 and TRBJ1-6; D uncertain. V was clipped by 6 bases and J by 8 bases, with 8 bases between them. Germline lookup yields CDR1 MNHEY and CDR2 SMNVEV (reference sequence). There are 12 residues in the CDR3.

This chain links TRBV5-4 with TRBJ2-1; D call uncertain. Trimming removed 0 bases from V and 3 bases from J, with 4 bases in between. CDR1 and CDR2 from the germline V gene are SGHNT and YYREEE (reference sequence). There are 13 residues in the CDR3. This CDR3 reads CASSLAIYNEQFF. In nucleotides, the CDR3 is TGTGCCAGCAGCTTGGCGATCTACAATGAGCAGTTCTTC.

V usage is TRBV5-1 and J usage is TRBJ2-7, with D possibly being TRBD1 or TRBD2 (5 bases each). Germline loops: CDR1 SGHRS, CDR2 YFSETQ. The CDR3 contains 15 residues. V lost 0 bases and J lost 6, with 16 bases in between. CDR3 sequence: CASSLAGQASLEQYF. In DNA, the CDR3 is TGCGCCAGCAGCTTGGCGGGGCAGGCGTCTCTCGAGCAGTACTTC.

The count of this clone is one. The rearrangement uses TRBV6-1 and TRBJ2-7; TRBD2 agrees at 9 bases. V trimming: 6 bases; J trimming: 5 bases; junction bases outside the gene matches: 8. Germline CDR1 is MNHNS and CDR2 is SASEGT. The length of the CDR3 is 14 residues. The CDR3 DNA reads TGTGCCAGCAGAACCGGGACTAGCTTGGACGAGCAGTACTTC. Protein product: CASRTGTSLDEQYF.